The 10 T cell receptor beta chains in this list originate from one sample, sequenced in a study of blood T cell repertoires in COVID-19. Sequenced by immunoSEQ multiplex PCR; TCRdb stores in-frame clones only, minus some. The sample holds fewer than 120,000 clones, 88% seen once. Material for sequencing was peripheral blood. The receptors were gathered from a woman aged 50 to 65 with acute or convalescent COVID-19.

The chain recombines TRBV19 with TRBJ2-2; 7 bases line up with TRBD2. Germline values: CDR1 LNHDA, CDR2 SQIVND (reference sequence). This CDR3 is 16 amino acids long. V was pared by 6 bases and J by 2 bases, with 9 bases of the junction left unmatched. The CDR3 protein is CASSSPGGGNTGELFF. DNA for the CDR3: TGTGCCAGTAGCTCTCCCGGCGGGGGAAACACCGGGGAGCTGTTTTTT.

This clone was recorded only once. The chain uses TRBV6-2 or TRBV6-3 and TRBJ2-7; TRBD1 might be the D (6 bases). The CDR3 is made up of 18 amino acids. V lost 0 bases and J lost 3, with 21 bases in between. Germline V gene lookup returns CDR1 MNHEY and CDR2 SVGEGT. The chain's CDR3 is CASSYSAGRGRVFYEQYF. CDR3 coding DNA: TGTGCCAGCAGTTACTCGGCTGGCAGGGGACGAGTATTCTACGAGCAGTACTTC.

Turning to this clone: One end of the junction is discordant with germline, which a read error may explain. The chain couples TRBV20-1 to TRBJ1-4; D possibly corresponds to TRBD1 (6 bases). This CDR3 comprises 12 residues. Germline loops: CDR1 DFQATT, CDR2 SNEGSKA (reference sequence). The CDR3 nucleotides read TGCAGTGCTAGTCCCCCGACAGGAATTTGGGTCTTT. It specifies CSASPPTGIWVF.

The rearrangement joins TRBV2 to TRBJ2-1, with a tentative D call TRBD2 (6 bases). Germline V gives CDR1 SNHLY, CDR2 FYNNEI. The CDR3 spans 12 residues. The ends were cut back, 6 bases at V and 12 bases at J, with 15 bases in the middle. CDR3 DNA sequence: TGTGCCAGCAGCCTCACTAGCTATGGGCAGTTCTTC. Residues: CASSLTSYGQFF.

The CDR3 sequence is CASSPWGGGTEAFF. The CDR3 bases are TGTGCCAGCAGCCCCTGGGGAGGGGGCACTGAAGCTTTCTTT. V usage is TRBV11-2 and J usage is TRBJ1-1, with D tentatively TRBD1 (6 bases). Germline CDR1 and CDR2: SGHAT and FQNNGV. The CDR3 runs 14 residues. The V and J ends lost 5 bases and 4 bases respectively, with 14 bases between them.

DNA of the CDR3: TGCGCCAGCAGCTTGGCCGAGGCAGGGCCCTACAATGAGCAGTTCTTC. It translates to CASSLAEAGPYNEQFF. The V gene is TRBV5-1, the J gene TRBJ2-1, with D maybe TRBD1 (5 bases). CDR1 and CDR2 (germline): SGHRS, YFSETQ. The V gene lost 0 bases and the J gene lost 2 bases, with 12 bases spanning the gap. The CDR3 totals 16 residues.

The chain joins TRBV5-1 to TRBJ1-4; unclear D gene. V lost 0 bases, J lost 5 bases, and 11 bases lay in between. The CDR3 runs to 15 residues. The V gene's germline CDR1 is SGHRS and CDR2 YFSETQ. CDR3 DNA sequence: TGCGCCAGCAGCTTGGGGGCCAAGCAGAATGAAAAACTGTTTTTT. Its protein product is CASSLGAKQNEKLFF.

This clone was recorded only once. This chain joins TRBV6-6 and TRBJ2-7; D gene ambiguous. Between the trimmed V and J ends, which lost 8 bases and 7 bases, there was a span of 15 bases. The CDR3 runs 12 residues. Germline CDR1 MNHNY, CDR2 SVGAGI (reference sequence). In DNA form, the CDR3 reads TGTGCCAGCGCCGACTGGGTAAATGAGCAGTACTTC. Translating it yields CASADWVNEQYF.

As concerns this clone: The same CDR3 is also encoded by other DNA sequences in this sample. This chain connects TRBV19 to TRBJ2-1, with 11 positions matching TRBD1. V lost 3 bases to trimming and J lost 4 bases; unmatched junction nucleotides: 2. Germline V gene sequence: CDR1 LNHDA, CDR2 SQIVND (reference sequence). CDR3 size: 15 residues. CDR3 sequence: CASSIGQGAYNEQFF. CDR3 nucleotide sequence: TGTGCCAGTAGTATCGGACAGGGGGCTTACAATGAGCAGTTCTTC. The full variable domain, its missing parts supplied by reference TRBV19 and TRBJ2-1, is DGGITQSPKYLFRKEGQNVTLSCEQNLNHDAMYWYRQDPGQGLRLIYYSQIVNDFQKGDIAEGYSVSREKKESFPLTVTSAQKNPTAFYLCASSIGQGAYNEQFFGPGTRLTVL.

The chain combines TRBV5-8 with TRBJ2-7, with 9 positions matching TRBD1. CDR1 SGHTS and CDR2 YDEGEE come from the germline V gene. There are 13 residues in the CDR3. Losses at the gene ends were 8 bases for V and 3 bases for J; bases not matched to a gene: 6. CDR3 sequence: CARRTGADYEQYF. In nucleotides, the CDR3 is TGTGCCAGAAGGACAGGGGCGGACTACGAGCAGTACTTC.